Following are 19 T cell receptor beta chains from one sample sequenced in a study of blood T cell repertoires in COVID-19. Profiled with immunoSEQ multiplex PCR; TCRdb holds only in-frame clones, not every one. In the table there are about 240,000 clones, about 81% of which are singletons. Sequenced material: peripheral blood. The receptors derive from a woman older than 75 with COVID-19, enrolled during active disease.

The chain has TRBV6-6 and TRBJ2-6; a weak D match, TRBD1 (5 bases). V was shortened by 0 bases and J by 0 bases, with 6 bases between the two germline ends. This CDR3 region has 16 residues. Germline assignment: CDR1 MNHNY and CDR2 SVGAGI (reference sequence). CDR3 region: CASSYSTGSGANVLTF. The CDR3, as DNA: TGTGCCAGCAGTTACTCAACAGGCTCTGGGGCCAACGTCCTGACTTTC.

This clone appeared a few times. This chain links TRBV19 with TRBJ1-1, with D perhaps matching TRBD1 (5 bases). Germline CDR1 is LNHDA and CDR2 is SQIVND (reference sequence). The CDR3 loop spans 14 amino acids. Trimming pared 5 bases from V and 4 bases from J, leaving 14 bases between. The CDR3 loop reads CASSWGREATEAFF. CDR3 bases: TGTGCCAGTAGTTGGGGCCGGGAGGCCACTGAAGCTTTCTTT.

The chain employs TRBV18 and TRBJ2-7; 7 bases are shared with TRBD2. The CDR3 loop spans 15 amino acids. J lost 1 base, V lost 2 bases, and 5 bases had no gene match. Germline CDR1 and CDR2: KGHSH and LQKENI. The CDR3 DNA reads as TGTGCCAGCTCACCAGGGGGGGATCGTTCCTACGAGCAGTACTTC. This translates into CASSPGGDRSYEQYF.

The chain is built from TRBV7-2 and TRBJ2-7, with TRBD2 matching over 12 bases. The length of the CDR3 is 16 residues. Trimming removed 4 bases from V and 0 bases from J; junction bases left unmatched: 4. CDR1 and CDR2 from the germline V gene are SGHTA and FQGNSA. This chain's CDR3 is CASSSLGLAGSYEQYF. The CDR3 nucleotides read TGTGCCAGCAGCTCTTTGGGACTAGCGGGCTCCTACGAGCAGTACTTC.

V usage is TRBV5-6 and J usage is TRBJ2-1; TRBD2 is a possible D gene (6 bases). Germline V CDR1 and CDR2: SGHDT, YYEEEE. Trimming pared 4 bases from V and 3 bases from J, leaving 20 bases between. This CDR3 region has 17 residues. CDR3 coding DNA: TGTGCCAGCAGCCCCTCCCCCCGGGGGAGCGTCTACAATGAGCAGTTCTTC. Translation: CASSPSPRGSVYNEQFF.

This rearrangement joins TRBV28 to TRBJ2-3; 7 bases align to TRBD2. Germline assignment: CDR1 MDHEN and CDR2 SYDVKM. The J segment lost 8 bases and the V segment lost 6 bases, leaving 14 bases of the junction unmatched. CDR3 length: 15 amino acids. This CDR3 reads CASSWVSAGEGTQYF. CDR3 nucleotide sequence: TGTGCCAGCAGCTGGGTATCCGCGGGAGAAGGTACGCAGTATTTT.

This chain connects TRBV7-9 to TRBJ2-1; 7 bases map to TRBD1. Germline V gene sequence: CDR1 SEHNR, CDR2 FQNEAQ (reference sequence). The CDR3 loop spans 14 amino acids. V lost 5 bases to trimming and J lost 2 bases; unmatched junction nucleotides: 3. The CDR3 here is CASSHRGAYNEQFF. The CDR3 bases are TGTGCCAGCAGCCACAGGGGAGCCTACAATGAGCAGTTCTTC. Drawing the rest from reference TRBV7-9 and TRBJ2-1, the complete variable domain is DTGVSQNPRHKITKRGQNVTFRCDPISEHNRLYWYRQTLGQGPEFLTYFQNEAQLEKSRLLSDRFSAERPKGSFSTLEIQRTEQGDSAMYLCASSHRGAYNEQFFGPGTRLTVL.

V and J are TRBV30 and TRBJ1-1, with a weak D call TRBD1 (6 bases). The CDR3 extends over 14 amino acids. Germline-derived CDR1 and CDR2 are GTSNPN and SVGIG (reference sequence). The V gene lost 1 base and the J gene lost 4 bases, with 13 bases spanning the gap. The CDR3 here is CAWSAQGGSTEAFF. The CDR3 region has the DNA TGTGCCTGGAGTGCCCAAGGGGGTAGCACTGAAGCTTTCTTT.

As for this clone: At the DNA level, this CDR3 is encoded by other sequences in the same sample as well. The genes are TRBV7-2 and TRBJ1-3; TRBD1 matches 7 bases. In germline, CDR1 is SGHTA, CDR2 FQGNSA. With 2 bases clipped from V and 0 bases from J, the junction kept 1 base outside the gene matches. The CDR3 extends over 15 amino acids. The CDR3 nucleotides read TGTGCCAGCAGCTTACGGGACAGCTCTGGAAACACCATATATTTT. Translated, it gives CASSLRDSSGNTIYF.

This rearrangement joins TRBV29-1 to TRBJ1-1, with D unclear. Trimming cost V 7 bases and J 1 base, with 16 bases left between them. Germline V gene lookup returns CDR1 SQVTM and CDR2 ANQGSEA. The CDR3 has 14 residues. DNA of the CDR3: TGCAGCGCCCGAGAGGGTTCAGGGAACACTGAAGCTTTCTTT. Amino acids: CSAREGSGNTEAFF.

The table lists this clone with a count of one. This rearrangement joins TRBV18 to TRBJ2-1, with 7 nucleotides matching TRBD2. Per the germline V gene, CDR1 is KGHSH and CDR2 is LQKENI. The length of the CDR3 is 19 residues. Trimming cost V 1 base and J 3 bases; bases outside gene matches: 15. CDR3 in amino acids: CASSPRQVSRELVYNEQFF. DNA for the CDR3: TGTGCCAGCTCACCACGTCAGGTTTCGCGGGAGTTAGTCTACAATGAGCAGTTCTTC.

The chain couples TRBV18 to TRBJ2-1, with D tentatively TRBD1 (6 bases). This CDR3 is built from 12 residues. The germline V and J ends were trimmed by 6 bases and 10 bases, with 13 bases remaining between them. The germline V gene encodes CDR1 KGHSH and CDR2 LQKENI. For the CDR3, the DNA is TGTGCCAGCTCTCAACAGGGAGACGAGCAGTTCTTC. Translated: CASSQQGDEQFF. The variable domain in full, with the rest retrieved from reference TRBV18 and TRBJ2-1, is NAGVMQNPRHLVRRRGQEARLRCSPMKGHSHVYWYRQLPEEGLKFMVYLQKENIIDESGMPKERFSAEFPKEGPSILRIQQVVRGDSAAYFCASSQQGDEQFFGPGTRLTVL.

CDR3 sequence: CASSLGYKREAFF. The CDR3 DNA reads TGTGCCAGCAGCTTAGGGTATAAACGGGAAGCTTTCTTT. The chain employs TRBV11-2 and TRBJ1-1, with D unclear. CDR1 is SGHAT, CDR2 FQNNGV, per germline. The germline V and J ends were trimmed by 1 base and 8 bases, with 11 bases remaining between them. This CDR3 is 13 amino acids long.

This chain links TRBV19 with TRBJ1-2; the D is unclear. CDR1 is LNHDA, CDR2 SQIVND, per germline (reference sequence). V dropped 7 bases and J dropped 4 bases, with 13 bases sitting between them. CDR3 length: 13 amino acids. This chain's CDR3 is CASNSYTTYGYTF. For the CDR3, the DNA is TGTGCCAGTAACAGCTATACCACCTATGGCTACACCTTC. Supplemented by reference TRBV19 and TRBJ1-2, the full variable domain reads DGGITQSPKYLFRKEGQNVTLSCEQNLNHDAMYWYRQDPGQGLRLIYYSQIVNDFQKGDIAEGYSVSREKKESFPLTVTSAQKNPTAFYLCASNSYTTYGYTFGSGTRLTVV.

The chain links TRBV11-2 to TRBJ2-2, with 8 nucleotides matching TRBD2. Trimming at V came to 4 bases and at J to 1 base, leaving 5 bases not matched to a gene. From germline, CDR1 is SGHAT and CDR2 FQNNGV. The CDR3 spans 16 residues. In nucleotides, the CDR3 is TGTGCCAGCAGCTCCCGACTAGCGAGGAACACCGGGGAGCTGTTTTTT. Translation: CASSSRLARNTGELFF.

The rearrangement uses TRBV28 and TRBJ2-1; 10 positions match TRBD2. The ends lost 5 bases at V and 4 bases at J; junction bases unmatched: 14. There are 18 residues in the CDR3. Germline CDR1 MDHEN, CDR2 SYDVKM. As DNA, the CDR3 is TGTGCCAGCAGTAGATCCCTTTCCGGACTAGCGGCATACAATGAGCAGTTCTTC. Its protein is CASSRSLSGLAAYNEQFF.

This clone was counted a few times. The chain employs TRBV6-5 and TRBJ2-6; possibly TRBD2 for D (5 bases). CDR3 length: 15 amino acids. The germline CDR1 and CDR2 sequences are MNHEY and SVGAGI. Trimming stripped 7 bases from V and 2 bases from J, with 12 bases between. As DNA, the CDR3 is TGTGCCAGCACCCCCGGGAAGACTGGGGCCAACGTCCTGACTTTC. It translates to CASTPGKTGANVLTF.

This chain connects TRBV7-2 to TRBJ2-3, with 13 nucleotides matching TRBD2. Germline V gene sequence: CDR1 SGHTA, CDR2 FQGNSA. V dropped 5 bases and J dropped 3; count of bases not matched to a gene: 8. The CDR3 length is 17 residues. The DNA for the CDR3 is TGTGCCAGCAGCGACCCCGGACTAGCGGGAGCAACAGATACGCAGTATTTT. Translated, it gives CASSDPGLAGATDTQYF.

The chain employs TRBV6-5 and TRBJ2-5; D is unresolved. The CDR3 extends over 14 amino acids. Trimming took 6 bases from V and 0 from J, leaving 11 bases between them. Germline V CDR1 and CDR2: MNHEY, SVGAGI. The CDR3 reads CASRAISHQETQYF. In DNA form, the CDR3 reads TGTGCCAGCAGGGCCATTTCCCACCAAGAGACCCAGTACTTC.